The rows below give T cell receptor beta chains drawn from one sample of a study of CD8+CD57+ T cells in acquired aplastic anemia. TCRdb re-analysed the reads in MiXCR, keeping a single row per CDR3 protein. This table holds about 160,000 distinct CDR3 sequences, around half found once. Sequenced sample: sorted CD4+, CD8+, or CD8+CD57+ T cells (not recorded which) from PBMCs. These receptors originate from a human donor with aplastic anemia. Both conserved end residues are part of each CDR3. Each record gives: V gene, CDR3 length, clone size, D gene, J gene, CDR3 DNA, CDR3 protein. A D gene is named only where the DNA matches it firmly. The size entry is marked missing in some rows and otherwise reads once, few, many or a size class.

>TRBV12-3/TRBV12-4|14|NA|TRBD1|TRBJ2-7
TGTGCCAGCAGTTTGCGGACAGGTCGCGACGAGCAGTACTTC
CASSLRTGRDEQYF
>TRBV24-1|15|NA|TRBD1|TRBJ1-1
TGTGCCACCAGTGACGCCTCCGGGACAGGAGCTGAAGCTTTCTTT
CATSDASGTGAEAFF
>TRBV2|12|many|NA|TRBJ1-1
TGTGCCAGCGAGGACGGGAACACTGAAGCTTTCTTT
CASEDGNTEAFF
>TRBV7-2|13|many|NA|TRBJ2-1
TGTGCCAGCAGCGAACAACAGGACAATGAGCAGTTCTTC
CASSEQQDNEQFF
>TRBV15|14|NA|NA|TRBJ2-7
TGTGCCAGCAGCAACCTTAACAGGGTTCACGAGCAGTACTTC
CASSNLNRVHEQYF
>TRBV10-2|15|NA|TRBD1|TRBJ2-7
TGCGCCAGCAGTGAACCGGGACAGGGGGGTTACGAGCAGTACTTC
CASSEPGQGGYEQYF
>TRBV19|15|many|NA|TRBJ2-5
TGTGCCAGTAGTATCGCGGGGATCGGTCGAGAGACCCAGTACTTC
CASSIAGIGRETQYF
>TRBV20-1|14|many|NA|TRBJ2-7
TGCAGTGCGACCGGACAACCAGGGGTCTACGAGCAGTACTTC
CSATGQPGVYEQYF
>TRBV7-9|12|NA|NA|TRBJ2-7
TGTGCCAGCAGCAAAGCGGCTTTGGGGCAGTACTTC
CASSKAALGQYF
>TRBV12-3/TRBV12-4|11|many|NA|TRBJ2-3
TGTGCCAGCCAACGGACAGATACGCAGTATTTT
CASQRTDTQYF